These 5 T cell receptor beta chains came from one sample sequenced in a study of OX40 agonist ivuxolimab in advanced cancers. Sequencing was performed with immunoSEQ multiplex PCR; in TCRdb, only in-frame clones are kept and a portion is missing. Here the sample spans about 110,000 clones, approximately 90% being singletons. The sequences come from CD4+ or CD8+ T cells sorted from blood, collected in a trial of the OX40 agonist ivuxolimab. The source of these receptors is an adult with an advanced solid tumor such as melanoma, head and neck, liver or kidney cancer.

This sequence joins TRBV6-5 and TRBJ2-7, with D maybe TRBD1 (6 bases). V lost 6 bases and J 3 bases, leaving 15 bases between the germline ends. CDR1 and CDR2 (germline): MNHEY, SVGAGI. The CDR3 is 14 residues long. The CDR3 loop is CASRSSDRIYEQYF. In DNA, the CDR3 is TGTGCCAGCAGATCCTCAGACAGGATCTACGAGCAGTACTTC.

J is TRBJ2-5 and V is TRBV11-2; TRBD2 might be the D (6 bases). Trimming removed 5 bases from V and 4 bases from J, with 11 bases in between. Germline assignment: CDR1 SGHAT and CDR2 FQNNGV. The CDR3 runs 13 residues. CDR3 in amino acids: CASSMGLGETQYF. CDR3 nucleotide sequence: TGTGCCAGCAGCATGGGACTGGGAGAGACCCAGTACTTC.

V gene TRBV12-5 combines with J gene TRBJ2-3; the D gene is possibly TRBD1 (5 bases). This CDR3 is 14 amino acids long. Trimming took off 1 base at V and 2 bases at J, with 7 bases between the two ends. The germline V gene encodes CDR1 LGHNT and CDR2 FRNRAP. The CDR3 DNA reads TGTGCTAGTGGTTTGGAGGGGTCCACAGATACGCAGTATTTT. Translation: CASGLEGSTDTQYF.

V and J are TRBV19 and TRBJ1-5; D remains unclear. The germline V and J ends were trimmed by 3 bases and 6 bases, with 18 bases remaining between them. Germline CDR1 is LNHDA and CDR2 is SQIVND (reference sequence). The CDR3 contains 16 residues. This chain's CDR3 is CASSIPPGEWGQPQHF. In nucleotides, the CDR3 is TGTGCCAGTAGTATCCCCCCCGGGGAATGGGGTCAGCCCCAGCATTTT.

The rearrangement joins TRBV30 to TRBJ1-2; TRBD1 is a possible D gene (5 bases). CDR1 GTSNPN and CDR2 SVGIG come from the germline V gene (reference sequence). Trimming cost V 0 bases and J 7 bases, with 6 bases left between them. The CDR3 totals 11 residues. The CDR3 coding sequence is TGTGCCTGGAGTGTAAGGGGTGGCTACACCTTC. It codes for CAWSVRGGYTF.